Sequencing of this T cell receptor beta chain was carried out in a study of patients and donors after allogeneic stem cell transplantation. TCRdb re-analysed the RT-PCR reads in MiXCR, keeping a single row per CDR3 protein. This table holds 160,000 or so distinct CDR3 sequences, about 24% found once. This clonotype occurred a few times. Trimming removed 7 bases at V and 3 bases at J, with 18 bases between. This CDR3 is 15 amino acids long. The TCR was taken from a human donor who was either an allogeneic HSCT recipient or a stem cell or donor lymphocyte infusion donor (not recorded which). It is not recorded whose cells these are; they may come from a transplant donor. Sequencing was performed on blood, either unsorted or a sorted T cell fraction (not recorded which). The chain joins TRBV12-3 or TRBV12-4 to TRBJ1-2, with D possibly being TRBD1 (5 bases). CDR3: CASTMSLGVDYGYTF. The CDR3 coding sequence is TGTGCCAGCACCATGTCATTGGGGGTAGACTATGGCTACACCTTC.